Many counts were recorded for the clone carrying this T cell receptor (beta chain). What it binds is unknown. The CDR3 does not end in the conserved phenylalanine or tryptophan, so this is likely a read error. No DNA is shown, since the ends of the CDR3 on it are uncertain; the CDR3 is the one TCRdb lists. Sample time point: healthy volunteer bleed at 6 weeks. Unfractionated whole blood was the source from which total RNA was extracted. This sample was taken from a study of human T cells and chemical hapten exposure. Study as a whole: From small differences in pooled library volume came most of the variation in per-sample TCR yields.

Library preparation tagged each individual cDNA molecule with a unique molecular identifier. Per the authors' pipeline: Between about 23,224 and 750,000 TCRs appeared in each sample, and the median stood at about 93,000. TCRdb re-analysed the RACE reads in MiXCR, keeping a single row per CDR3 protein. TCRdb, not the original authors, processed these V and J calls. In the table there are around 45,000 distinct CDR3 sequences, 3% to 4% of which are singletons. Study-wide results and caveats: No change in TCRs above 1 in 1000 frequency was produced by DPC sensitization.

Including both end residues, the CDR3 is 12 amino acids long. Germline V CDR1 and CDR2: MNHEY, SMNVEV (reference sequence). The J gene is TRBJ1-1, the V gene TRBV27. The specimen was whole blood. The receptor's source is a human donor in good health. Some clones in this sample may be carry-over from other donors' samples. The CDR3 here is CASSLSRPPSRV.